The 24 T cell receptor beta chains below all came from one sample that was sequenced in a study of response to subunit inactivated influenza vaccine. TCRdb analysed the RT-PCR reads with MiXCR anew, one entry per CDR3 protein. This table holds 500,000 or so distinct CDR3 sequences, 16% found once. Sequencing was performed on CD4+ T cells sorted from PBMCs, taken around 25 months after vaccination. These receptors all come from a man in his fifties or sixties who received an inactivated influenza vaccine.

The rearrangement uses TRBV20-1 and TRBJ2-5, with a tentative D call TRBD2 (7 bases). The V gene's germline CDR1 is DFQATT and CDR2 SNEGSKA (reference sequence). Trimming pared 1 base from V and 4 bases from J, leaving 13 bases between. The CDR3 length is 14 residues. CDR3 region: CSARAGGRGETQYF. Written as DNA, the CDR3 is TGCAGTGCTAGAGCCGGGGGGCGGGGAGAGACCCAGTACTTC.

The sample holds many counts of this clonotype. The chain recombines TRBV5-1 with TRBJ2-2, with D tentatively TRBD1 (6 bases). Germline CDR1 is SGHRS and CDR2 is YFSETQ. There are 15 residues in the CDR3. The V and J ends lost 0 bases and 1 base respectively, with 7 bases between them. In DNA, the CDR3 is TGCGCCAGCAGCTTGGTACAGGGGAACACCGGGGAGCTGTTTTTT. Amino acids: CASSLVQGNTGELFF.

The chain has TRBV7-2 and TRBJ2-7, with TRBD1 as a possible D gene (6 bases). The CDR3 has 15 amino acids. Germline CDR1 reads SGHTA; CDR2 reads FQGNSA. The ends were cut back, 4 bases at V and 0 bases at J, with 13 bases in the middle. The CDR3 loop is CASSSRGGPSYEQYF. In DNA, the CDR3 is TGTGCCAGCAGCTCCAGAGGGGGACCCTCCTACGAGCAGTACTTC.

This clonotype has a count of ten or more. The CDR3 is CSVAGTSGRTDTQYF. The CDR3 DNA is TGCAGCGTTGCAGGGACTAGCGGGAGGACAGATACGCAGTATTTT. J is TRBJ2-3 and V is TRBV29-1, with 15 bases matching TRBD2. J gave up 3 bases and V 4 bases, and 2 bases lay outside the gene matches. There are 15 residues in the CDR3. Per the germline V gene, CDR1 is SQVTM and CDR2 is ANQGSEA.

This clonotype was seen more than once but under ten times. This chain connects TRBV20-1 to TRBJ1-1, with D unclear. The germline V and J ends were trimmed by 1 base and 1 base, with 13 bases remaining between them. The CDR3 consists of 15 residues. From germline, CDR1 is DFQATT and CDR2 SNEGSKA (reference sequence). The CDR3 here is CSARVAGSGNTEAFF. CDR3 sequence (DNA): TGCAGTGCTAGAGTTGCGGGGAGCGGGAACACTGAAGCTTTCTTT.

This clonotype appeared many times. The V call is TRBV19, the J call TRBJ1-1; the match to TRBD1 covers 8 bases. The germline V gene encodes CDR1 LNHDA and CDR2 SQIVND (reference sequence). With 6 bases clipped from V and 4 bases from J, the junction kept 7 bases outside the gene matches. The CDR3 is 14 amino acids. The CDR3 loop reads CASSLARGPTEAFF. CDR3 sequence (DNA): TGTGCCAGTAGCCTCGCCAGGGGGCCCACTGAAGCTTTCTTT.

At least ten counts were recorded for this clonotype. The rearrangement links TRBV29-1 to TRBJ2-5; 14 positions match TRBD2. The CDR3 loop spans 15 amino acids. Germline loops: CDR1 SQVTM, CDR2 ANQGSEA. The junction had 8 bases not matched to a gene; V was cut back by 6 bases and J by 5 bases. CDR3 protein: CSVATGTSGSETQYF. CDR3 DNA: TGCAGCGTCGCGACTGGGACTAGCGGGAGTGAGACCCAGTACTTC.

V is TRBV29-1 and J is TRBJ2-3, with D unclear. CDR3 length: 13 amino acids. Trimming removed 4 bases from V and 0 bases from J, with 8 bases in between. From germline, CDR1 is SQVTM and CDR2 ANQGSEA. In DNA form, the CDR3 reads TGCAGCGTTGGGCAGATAAGCACAGATACGCAGTATTTT. Protein: CSVGQISTDTQYF.

The V call is TRBV11-2, the J call TRBJ2-3, with 12 bases aligning to TRBD2. The V gene's germline CDR1 is SGHAT and CDR2 FQNNGV. Trimming cost V 5 bases and J 6 bases; bases outside gene matches: 6. There are 15 residues in the CDR3. CDR3 sequence reads: CASSPGLAGRDTQYF. The CDR3 DNA sequence: TGTGCCAGCAGCCCGGGACTAGCGGGTAGGGATACGCAGTATTTT.

V is TRBV2 and J is TRBJ2-7, with 10 positions matching TRBD2. The CDR3 totals 18 residues. V was pared by 6 bases and J by 1 base, with 15 bases of the junction left unmatched. In germline, CDR1 is SNHLY, CDR2 FYNNEI. CDR3 coding DNA: TGTGCCAGCAGGTTCCAGCGGGAGGGCGCCCGAATTTCCTACGAGCAGTACTTC. As protein: CASRFQREGARISYEQYF.

CDR3 sequence reads: CSVDGEREDQETQYF. The CDR3 DNA follows: TGCAGCGTTGACGGGGAGCGGGAGGACCAAGAGACCCAGTACTTC. The chain recombines TRBV29-1 with TRBJ2-5; TRBD2 matches 9 bases. Germline CDR1 and CDR2: SQVTM and ANQGSEA. This CDR3 contains 15 residues. With 3 bases clipped from V and 0 bases from J, the junction kept 5 bases outside the gene matches.

The chain uses TRBV5-1 and TRBJ2-3, with D possibly being TRBD2 (5 bases). The CDR3 length is 15 residues. Germline V lookup: CDR1 SGHRS, CDR2 YFSETQ. Trimming removed 4 bases at V and 5 bases at J, with 17 bases between. CDR3 sequence: CASSQTTSKRDTQYF. The CDR3 region has the DNA TGCGCCAGCAGCCAGACTACCTCGAAGAGAGATACGCAGTATTTT. The full variable domain, with the rest looked up from reference TRBV5-1 and TRBJ2-3, is KAGVTQTPRYLIKTRGQQVTLSCSPISGHRSVSWYQQTPGQGLQFLFEYFSETQRNKGNFPGRFSGRQFSNSRSEMNVSTLELGDSALYLCASSQTTSKRDTQYFGPGTRLTVL.

This clonotype came up a few times. The rearrangement uses TRBV4-2 and TRBJ1-4; D remains unclear. V lost 1 base, J lost 8 bases, and 17 bases lay in between. The germline CDR1 and CDR2 sequences are LGHNA and YNFKEQ. CDR3 size: 16 residues. As DNA, the CDR3 is TGTGCCAGCAGCCAAGGCCGGATGTCCGTGGGGGAAAAACTGTTTTTT. It yields the protein CASSQGRMSVGEKLFF.

The genes are TRBV10-2 and TRBJ2-6; a weak D match, TRBD1 (5 bases). V lost 4 bases to trimming and J lost 0 bases, with 10 bases between them. CDR1 WSHSY and CDR2 SAAADI come from the germline V gene. The CDR3 spans 16 residues. CDR3 protein: CASSGGAFSGANVLTF. The CDR3 DNA sequence: TGCGCCAGCAGTGGTGGGGCCTTCTCTGGGGCCAACGTCCTGACTTTC.

This clonotype was detected only a few times. The chain employs TRBV10-3 and TRBJ1-5; D unclear. The V gene's germline CDR1 is ENHRY and CDR2 SYGVKD. The CDR3 is 16 residues long. Trimming left V 0 bases short and J 0 bases short, with 9 bases between. This CDR3 is CAISESMVYSNQPQHF. The CDR3 bases are TGTGCCATCAGTGAGTCGATGGTTTATAGCAATCAGCCCCAGCATTTT.

For the CDR3, the DNA is TGTGCCAGCAGTGTAACGGCGGCCCAGGGTGGCTACACCTTC. Its translation: CASSVTAAQGGYTF. V is TRBV7-9 and J is TRBJ1-2, with D tentatively TRBD1 (5 bases). The CDR3 contains 14 residues. Germline V lookup: CDR1 SEHNR, CDR2 FQNEAQ (reference sequence). V was shortened by 6 bases and J by 7 bases, with 18 bases between the two germline ends. Based on the CDR3 plus reference TRBV7-9 and TRBJ1-2, the full variable domain is DTGVSQNPRHKITKRGQNVTFRCDPISEHNRLYWYRQTLGQGPEFLTYFQNEAQLEKSRLLSDRFSAERPKGSFSTLEIQRTEQGDSAMYLCASSVTAAQGGYTFGSGTRLTVV.

This clonotype appeared a few times. The rearrangement uses TRBV7-2 and TRBJ1-1; unclear D gene. The CDR3 length is 15 residues. Germline lookup yields CDR1 SGHTA and CDR2 FQGNSA. V shed 1 base and J shed 10 bases, with 19 bases lying between them. The DNA of the CDR3 is TGTGCCAGCAGCTTAGAAGGTATGCGGACGGTGGTAGCTTTCTTT. This translates into CASSLEGMRTVVAFF.

This clonotype was detected a few times. V gene TRBV24-1 combines with J gene TRBJ2-3; D gene uncertain. The CDR3 extends over 13 amino acids. Per germline, CDR1 KGHDR and CDR2 SFDVKD. Trimming left V 4 bases short and J 6 bases short, with 10 bases between. The CDR3 loop reads CATSDKFIDTQYF. CDR3 DNA sequence: TGTGCCACCAGTGACAAGTTCATCGATACGCAGTATTTT.

Ten or more counts support this clonotype. The rearrangement links TRBV7-9 to TRBJ2-1; perhaps TRBD2 as D (5 bases). Germline V CDR1 and CDR2: SEHNR, FQNEAQ (reference sequence). CDR3 length: 14 amino acids. V was cut by 5 bases and J by 0 bases, with 8 bases left in between. Written as DNA, the CDR3 is TGTGCCAGCAGCGGGAGTACCTCCTACAATGAGCAGTTCTTC. Amino acids: CASSGSTSYNEQFF.

The chain recombines TRBV29-1 with TRBJ1-1; 9 bases agree with TRBD1. CDR3 length equals 13 residues. With 5 bases clipped from V and 4 bases from J, the junction kept 5 bases outside the gene matches. Germline V gives CDR1 SQVTM, CDR2 ANQGSEA. The DNA of the CDR3 is TGCAGCGTTTCCAAGGACAGGGGCACTGAAGCTTTCTTT. Protein sequence: CSVSKDRGTEAFF.

The V call is TRBV19, the J call TRBJ2-3; 8 bases are shared with TRBD2. Germline CDR1 is LNHDA and CDR2 is SQIVND (reference sequence). With 9 bases clipped from V and 9 bases from J, the junction kept 17 bases outside the gene matches. The CDR3 extends over 15 amino acids. Written as DNA, the CDR3 is TGTGCCAGCAGACCCGGGAGGGCCGGTATTTCAACGCAGTATTTT. Translation: CASRPGRAGISTQYF.

J is TRBJ2-7 and V is TRBV12-3 or TRBV12-4, with TRBD1 matching 7 bases. J lost 3 bases, V lost 1 base, and 6 bases had no gene match. The CDR3 extends over 15 amino acids. This chain's CDR3 is CASSLGQGVNYEQYF. As DNA, the CDR3 is TGTGCCAGCAGTTTAGGGCAGGGGGTGAACTACGAGCAGTACTTC.

This clonotype came up a few times. The rearrangement links TRBV20-1 to TRBJ2-2; D is unclear. V lost 3 bases to trimming and J lost 1 base, with 9 bases between them. The CDR3 spans 14 residues. Germline lookup yields CDR1 DFQATT and CDR2 SNEGSKA (reference sequence). The DNA of the CDR3 is TGCAGTGCTAGGAAGGACGGGAACACCGGGGAGCTGTTTTTT. Protein: CSARKDGNTGELFF.

This clonotype appeared a few times. The chain uses TRBV9 and TRBJ2-4, with D possibly matching TRBD2 (5 bases). The V end lost 0 bases, the J end lost 5 bases, and 18 bases lay between the germline ends. The V gene's germline CDR1 is SGDLS and CDR2 YYNGEE. This CDR3 contains 17 residues. CDR3 nucleotide sequence: TGTGCCAGCAGCGTAGGAGGATCTCGTTTCGGGGAAAACATTCAGTACTTC. This gives the protein CASSVGGSRFGENIQYF.